Listed here are 27 T cell receptor beta chains from one sample, sequenced in a study of blood T cell repertoires in COVID-19. Using immunoSEQ multiplex PCR, the repertoire was profiled, and TCRdb retains in-frame clones only, with some absent. The repertoire holds approximately 110,000 clones, with over 75% as singletons. The sequencing input was peripheral blood. The source of these receptors is a woman aged 45-60 years with acute or convalescent COVID-19.

V gene TRBV7-3 combines with J gene TRBJ2-3; 11 positions match TRBD2. V trimming: 5 bases; J trimming: 5 bases; junction bases outside the gene matches: 6. The germline CDR1 and CDR2 sequences are SGHTA and FQGTGA. The CDR3 totals 15 residues. This CDR3 reads CASSVAGGKVDTQYF. The CDR3 region has the DNA TGTGCCAGCAGCGTAGCGGGGGGGAAGGTAGATACGCAGTATTTT.

This rearrangement joins TRBV5-4 to TRBJ2-7; possibly TRBD2 for D (6 bases). The germline V gene has CDR1 SGHNT and CDR2 YYREEE (reference sequence). The ends were cut back, 1 base at V and 1 base at J, with 15 bases in the middle. The CDR3 totals 16 residues. The CDR3 region has the DNA TGTGCCAGCAGCTTGCCCCGGGGGAGTGGGTCCTACGAGCAGTACTTC. This sequence encodes CASSLPRGSGSYEQYF.

The table lists this clone with a few counts. J is TRBJ2-1 and V is TRBV19, with D tentatively TRBD1 (5 bases). The CDR3 is made up of 14 amino acids. Deletions cut 0 bases from V and 7 bases from J, with 10 bases between. Germline V CDR1 and CDR2: LNHDA, SQIVND (reference sequence). The CDR3 loop reads CASSIESGRNEQFF. The CDR3 nucleotides are TGTGCCAGTAGTATAGAGTCAGGGCGGAATGAGCAGTTCTTC.

Notes on this clone: Relative to the germline gene, one junction end is altered; a read error may explain this. The V and J genes are TRBV19 and TRBJ2-7; no clear D. CDR1 and CDR2 (germline): LNHDA, SQIVND (reference sequence). There are 11 residues in the CDR3. The CDR3 region is CASSIGKERYF. The CDR3 DNA is TGTGCCAGTAGTATAGGAAAGGAGCGGTACTTC.

This clone has just one count. CDR3 coding DNA: TGTGCCTGGAGCCCTTTGTCCGGGGGTCAGCCCCAGCATTTT. Amino acid sequence: CAWSPLSGGQPQHF. The chain has TRBV30 and TRBJ1-5; D may be TRBD1 (5 bases). The CDR3 spans 14 residues. V was shortened by 3 bases and J by 6 bases, with 15 bases between the two germline ends. Germline CDR1 is GTSNPN and CDR2 is SVGIG (reference sequence).

The J gene is TRBJ1-2, the V gene TRBV7-8; D gene uncertain. V lost 1 base, J lost 3 bases, and 9 bases lay in between. CDR3 length equals 14 residues. Per germline, CDR1 SGHVS and CDR2 FQNEAQ. The CDR3 DNA is TGTGCCAGCAGCTTAGGGAGAACCTACTATGGCTACACCTTC. This encodes CASSLGRTYYGYTF.

The gene calls are TRBV6-5 and TRBJ1-5; possible D gene TRBD1, 6 bases. Germline V gene lookup returns CDR1 MNHEY and CDR2 SVGAGI. This CDR3 comprises 14 residues. Trimming cost V 0 bases and J 7 bases, with 10 bases left between them. For the CDR3, the DNA is TGTGCCAGCAGTTACTCGGCAGGGGACCAGCCCCAGCATTTT. Translating it yields CASSYSAGDQPQHF.

The rearrangement joins TRBV6-2 or TRBV6-3 to TRBJ2-3, with D possibly being TRBD1 (5 bases). Germline V gene data show CDR1 as MNHEY and CDR2 as SVGEGT. The CDR3 loop spans 12 amino acids. V was shortened by 2 bases and J by 6 bases, with 6 bases between the two germline ends. CDR3 in amino acids: CASSYQGDTQYF. The CDR3 DNA reads as TGTGCCAGCAGTTACCAGGGCGATACGCAGTATTTT.

V and J are TRBV11-2 and TRBJ1-2; 8 bases align to TRBD1. Germline-derived CDR1 and CDR2 are SGHAT and FQNNGV. V shed 5 bases, J shed 3 bases, and the junction held 5 bases outside the gene matches. The CDR3 covers 14 residues. The CDR3 DNA follows: TGTGCCAGCAGCCCCATGGACAGGGACTATGGCTACACCTTC. Translating gives CASSPMDRDYGYTF.

In this sample, this clone turned up once. The rearrangement joins TRBV2 to TRBJ1-1; no clear D gene. This CDR3 region has 14 residues. From germline, CDR1 is SNHLY and CDR2 FYNNEI. V lost 1 base to trimming and J lost 7 bases, with 13 bases between them. CDR3 sequence: CASSEVTTGNEAFF. The CDR3 DNA is TGTGCCAGCAGTGAAGTAACCACGGGAAATGAAGCTTTCTTT.

The chain is built from TRBV27 and TRBJ2-7; 7 bases match TRBD1. V trimming: 3 bases; J trimming: 1 base; junction bases outside the gene matches: 12. The CDR3 is 17 amino acids. CDR1 and CDR2 from the germline V gene are MNHEY and SMNVEV (reference sequence). The CDR3 sequence: CASSFTAAPGQSYEQYF. As DNA, the CDR3 is TGTGCCAGCAGTTTTACCGCGGCTCCGGGACAGTCCTACGAGCAGTACTTC.

The rearrangement uses TRBV5-1 and TRBJ1-3; the D is unclear. The CDR3 has 16 residues. Per germline, CDR1 SGHRS and CDR2 YFSETQ. V lost 2 bases to trimming and J lost 0 bases, with 12 bases between them. The DNA for the CDR3 is TGCGCCAGCAGCTTTATGGGCCCTACCTCTGGAAACACCATATATTTT. Its translation is CASSFMGPTSGNTIYF.

The rearrangement links TRBV19 to TRBJ1-5, with D uncertain. CDR3 length: 14 amino acids. V was clipped by 3 bases and J by 7 bases, with 13 bases between them. Germline loops: CDR1 LNHDA, CDR2 SQIVND (reference sequence). The CDR3 spells CASSINGVSQPQHF. As DNA, the CDR3 is TGTGCCAGTAGTATTAACGGGGTATCCCAGCCCCAGCATTTT.

The DNA of the CDR3 is TGCGCCAGCAGTGAGTCGAGCGGGGGGCCCACTGAAGCTTTCTTT. Its protein is CASSESSGGPTEAFF. This rearrangement joins TRBV10-1 to TRBJ1-1; possible D gene TRBD1, 6 bases. The V gene's germline CDR1 is WNHNN and CDR2 SYGVQD (reference sequence). Deletions cut 0 bases from V and 4 bases from J, with 12 bases between. This CDR3 region has 15 residues.

This sequence joins TRBV5-1 and TRBJ2-5, with a possible D match to TRBD2 (6 bases). Germline V lookup: CDR1 SGHRS, CDR2 YFSETQ. The V end was cut by 4 bases, the J end by 2 bases, with 9 bases between. There are 13 residues in the CDR3. Written as DNA, the CDR3 is TGCGCCAGCAGCGCGGGGAATCAAGAGACCCAGTACTTC. It translates to CASSAGNQETQYF.

The V gene is TRBV7-9, the J gene TRBJ1-2, with D possibly TRBD1 on 6 matching bases. This CDR3 has 12 residues. Trimming took off 7 bases at V and 3 bases at J, with 9 bases between the two ends. Germline values: CDR1 SEHNR, CDR2 FQNEAQ (reference sequence). CDR3 loop: CASNGQYYGYTF. The CDR3 DNA sequence: TGTGCCAGCAACGGACAGTACTATGGCTACACCTTC. Combining the CDR3 with reference TRBV7-9 and TRBJ1-2 gives the whole variable domain DTGVSQNPRHKITKRGQNVTFRCDPISEHNRLYWYRQTLGQGPEFLTYFQNEAQLEKSRLLSDRFSAERPKGSFSTLEIQRTEQGDSAMYLCASNGQYYGYTFGSGTRLTVV.

This clone was seen a handful of times. This chain joins TRBV10-1 and TRBJ2-3; 7 bases agree with TRBD1. The V gene end was trimmed by 7 bases and the J gene end by 1 base; junction bases not matched to a gene: 11. CDR1 WNHNN and CDR2 SYGVQD come from the germline V gene (reference sequence). This CDR3 comprises 16 residues. This CDR3 reads CASMIRDRYRTDTQYF. In DNA form, the CDR3 reads TGCGCCAGCATGATCCGGGACAGATATCGCACAGATACGCAGTATTTT.

This chain links TRBV2 with TRBJ1-2; TRBD1 matches 8 bases. The CDR3 has 15 amino acids. Germline loops: CDR1 SNHLY, CDR2 FYNNEI. The junction had 6 bases not matched to a gene; V was cut back by 6 bases and J by 0 bases. Here the CDR3 reads CASSYKTGANYGYTF. In DNA form, the CDR3 reads TGTGCCAGCAGCTATAAGACAGGGGCTAACTATGGCTACACCTTC.

V usage is TRBV15 and J usage is TRBJ2-7, with TRBD1 matching 7 bases. With V trimmed by 0 bases and J by 13 bases, 9 bases remained unmatched. There are 13 residues in the CDR3. Germline CDR1 and CDR2: LNHNV and YYDKDF (reference sequence). The CDR3 spells CATSREPGRDRYF. CDR3 DNA sequence: TGTGCCACCAGCAGAGAGCCGGGCCGGGACAGATACTTC.

This chain links TRBV18 with TRBJ1-2; the D is unclear. V dropped 2 bases and J dropped 8 bases, with 12 bases sitting between them. The CDR3 sequence is 13 residues long. Germline V gene sequence: CDR1 KGHSH, CDR2 LQKENI. CDR3 nucleotides: TGTGCCAGCTCACCAAGTCTCCGGGAGGGCTACACCTTC. As protein: CASSPSLREGYTF.

The chain carries TRBV5-5 and TRBJ2-1; TRBD1 aligns across 8 bases. This CDR3 has 14 amino acids. Germline CDR1 and CDR2: SGHKS and YYEKEE (reference sequence). V shed 5 bases and J 4 bases; nucleotides not matched to a gene: 5. The CDR3 is CASRDRVGYNEQFF. CDR3 coding DNA: TGTGCCAGCAGGGACAGGGTTGGATACAATGAGCAGTTCTTC.

The V and J genes are TRBV19 and TRBJ1-2, with a tentative D call TRBD1 (6 bases). The CDR3 consists of 14 residues. Germline CDR1 is LNHDA and CDR2 is SQIVND (reference sequence). Deletions cut 5 bases from V and 2 bases from J, with 12 bases between. The CDR3 sequence: CASSSNRANYGYTF. DNA for the CDR3: TGTGCCAGTAGTTCAAACAGGGCGAACTATGGCTACACCTTC.

The chain recombines TRBV29-1 with TRBJ1-2; weak D call: TRBD1 (5 bases). This CDR3 contains 12 residues. Germline V gives CDR1 SQVTM, CDR2 ANQGSEA. V was shortened by 4 bases and J by 7 bases, with 13 bases between the two germline ends. This CDR3 reads CSVGGVGTGYTF. DNA for the CDR3: TGCAGCGTTGGGGGGGTCGGGACTGGCTACACCTTC.

The chain employs TRBV18 and TRBJ1-3; 7 nucleotides align to TRBD1. V lost 3 bases and J lost 2; bases outside the gene matches: 1. The germline gives CDR1 KGHSH, CDR2 LQKENI. The CDR3 covers 14 residues. For the CDR3, the DNA is TGTGCCAGCTCACCGACAGGGACTGGAAACACCATATATTTT. This sequence encodes CASSPTGTGNTIYF.

V usage is TRBV27 and J usage is TRBJ1-1; D remains unclear. The V end was cut by 2 bases, the J end by 3 bases, with 7 bases between. Germline assignment: CDR1 MNHEY and CDR2 SMNVEV (reference sequence). The CDR3 totals 13 residues. The CDR3 loop is CASSLNRYTEAFF. Written as DNA, the CDR3 is TGTGCCAGCAGTTTAAATCGTTACACTGAAGCTTTCTTT.

CDR3 in amino acids: CASSVDALNYGYTF. DNA for the CDR3: TGTGCCAGCAGCGTAGATGCACTCAACTATGGCTACACCTTC. The chain uses TRBV9 and TRBJ1-2, with no clear D. V lost 0 bases and J 2 bases, leaving 8 bases between the germline ends. The CDR3 runs to 14 residues. CDR1 and CDR2 (germline): SGDLS, YYNGEE.

The chain recombines TRBV2 with TRBJ2-4; D perhaps matches TRBD1 (5 bases). This CDR3 region has 14 residues. Germline V lookup: CDR1 SNHLY, CDR2 FYNNEI. V was clipped by 6 bases and J by 6 bases, with 15 bases between them. This CDR3 reads CASSRTSSLNIQYF. CDR3 nucleotides: TGTGCCAGCAGCCGGACAAGCTCGTTAAACATTCAGTACTTC.